Following are 17 T cell receptor beta chains from one sample sequenced in a study of cytomegalovirus exposure and HLA in healthy donors. Both 60 Vbeta primers and 13 Jbeta primers went into the PCR. Here immunoSEQ multiplex PCR was the method, and the copy in TCRdb shows in-frame clones only, minus some. This sample has about 150,000 clones, with 80% found just once. Material: PBMCs. The receptor source for this set is a woman in her thirties or forties in good health and CMV-seronegative.

The gene calls are TRBV7-2 and TRBJ1-1; D uncertain. The V end lost 5 bases, the J end lost 8 bases, and 12 bases lay between the germline ends. Germline values: CDR1 SGHTA, CDR2 FQGNSA. The CDR3 covers 12 residues. The CDR3 DNA reads as TGTGCCAGCAGCCCAGCAGGTTTCGAAGCTTTCTTT. Protein: CASSPAGFEAFF.

The V call is TRBV28, the J call TRBJ2-3; TRBD1 agrees at 9 bases. Looked up from germline, CDR1 is MDHEN and CDR2 is SYDVKM. This CDR3 contains 15 residues. With V trimmed by 6 bases and J by 4 bases, 8 bases remained unmatched. The CDR3 sequence is CASSRQGVKSDTQYF. The DNA of the CDR3 is TGTGCCAGCAGCCGACAGGGGGTTAAATCAGATACGCAGTATTTT.

The chain recombines TRBV4-1 with TRBJ1-5; maybe TRBD1 (6 bases). In germline, CDR1 is MGHRA, CDR2 YSYEKL. The V and J ends lost 0 bases and 3 bases respectively, with 9 bases between them. The CDR3 extends over 15 amino acids. In nucleotides, the CDR3 is TGCGCCAGCAGCCAAGAATTGGGGGCCAATCAGCCCCAGCATTTT. Encoded protein: CASSQELGANQPQHF.

The chain carries TRBV11-2 and TRBJ2-5; 9 bases align to TRBD1. CDR3 length equals 12 residues. From germline, CDR1 is SGHAT and CDR2 FQNNGV. J gave up 9 bases and V 5 bases, and 4 bases lay outside the gene matches. The CDR3, as DNA: TGTGCCAGCAGCGAACAGGGGGCAGCCCAGTACTTC. This encodes CASSEQGAAQYF.

J is TRBJ1-2 and V is TRBV29-1; 12 nucleotides align to TRBD1. Germline V gene sequence: CDR1 SQVTM, CDR2 ANQGSEA. Trimming took 6 bases from V and 7 from J; bases not matched to a gene: 9. This CDR3 is 14 amino acids long. CDR3 in DNA: TGCAGCGTAATCCGGGACAGGGGGCTTTCTGGCTACACCTTC. Residues: CSVIRDRGLSGYTF.

The V and J genes are TRBV19 and TRBJ2-1; TRBD1 might be the D (6 bases). This CDR3 contains 17 residues. Germline values: CDR1 LNHDA, CDR2 SQIVND (reference sequence). Trimming cost V 3 bases and J 4 bases, with 19 bases left between them. The CDR3 region has the DNA TGTGCCAGTAGTATCAACCCCCCCGGGACAAAGTACAATGAGCAGTTCTTC. It translates to CASSINPPGTKYNEQFF.

This sequence joins TRBV19 and TRBJ2-7, with TRBD1 matching over 8 bases. V gave up 6 bases and J gave up 1 base; unmatched junction bases: 2. CDR1 LNHDA and CDR2 SQIVND come from the germline V gene (reference sequence). This CDR3 is built from 13 residues. CDR3: CASSRQGSYEQYF. The CDR3 bases are TGTGCCAGTAGCCGACAGGGGTCCTACGAGCAGTACTTC.

V and J are TRBV9 and TRBJ1-2, with unresolved D. Trimming stripped 0 bases from V and 7 bases from J, with 19 bases between. The CDR3 contains 16 residues. Germline CDR1 and CDR2: SGDLS and YYNGEE. CDR3 in amino acids: CASSVGAEPPISGYTF. Here the CDR3 DNA reads TGTGCCAGCAGCGTAGGAGCGGAGCCCCCGATTAGTGGCTACACCTTC.

CDR3 DNA sequence: TGTGCCAGCAGCTTGGAGCCGAACACTGAAGCTTTCTTT. Translated, it gives CASSLEPNTEAFF. The rearrangement joins TRBV7-2 to TRBJ1-1; no reliable D call. CDR1 and CDR2 from the germline V gene are SGHTA and FQGNSA. Deletions cut 3 bases from V and 1 base from J, with 6 bases between. The CDR3 totals 13 residues.

The chain employs TRBV4-2 and TRBJ1-2; D perhaps matches TRBD1 (6 bases). With 0 bases removed from V and 7 bases from J, the gap between germline ends came to 21 bases. Per germline, CDR1 LGHNA and CDR2 YNFKEQ. CDR3 size: 17 residues. DNA of the CDR3: TGTGCCAGCAGCCAAGAGACCCCAGGGGAGGGGACTAGTGGCTACACCTTC. This sequence encodes CASSQETPGEGTSGYTF.

The V and J genes are TRBV4-2 and TRBJ2-2; 8 bases are a match to TRBD2. V lost 0 bases to trimming and J lost 3 bases; unmatched junction nucleotides: 6. The length of the CDR3 is 17 residues. The germline CDR1 and CDR2 sequences are LGHNA and YNFKEQ. The CDR3 coding sequence is TGTGCCAGCAGCCAAGATCGTACGGGAGGGGACACCGGGGAGCTGTTTTTT. Amino acids: CASSQDRTGGDTGELFF.

V and J are TRBV28 and TRBJ1-3; D remains unclear. Germline assignment: CDR1 MDHEN and CDR2 SYDVKM. The ends were cut back, 3 bases at V and 8 bases at J, with 11 bases in the middle. The CDR3 totals 13 residues. In DNA, the CDR3 is TGTGCCAGCAGTTTCGGGCGGGCGGACACCATATATTTT. Its protein product is CASSFGRADTIYF. The full variable domain, in which reference TRBV28 and TRBJ1-3 provide the parts outside the CDR3, is DVKVTQSSRYLVKRTGEKVFLECVQDMDHENMFWYRQDPGLGLRLIYFSYDVKMKEKGDIPEGYSVSREKKERFSLILESASTNQTSMYLCASSFGRADTIYFGEGSWLTVV.

The rearrangement joins TRBV25-1 to TRBJ2-3, with D tentatively TRBD2 (6 bases). The ends were cut back, 1 base at V and 5 bases at J, with 22 bases in the middle. Germline CDR1 and CDR2: MGHDK and SYGVNS. The CDR3 spans 18 residues. The CDR3 loop is CASSESGGDGLGIDTQYF. DNA for the CDR3: TGTGCCAGCAGTGAATCCGGAGGGGACGGTTTAGGTATAGATACGCAGTATTTT.

The J gene is TRBJ2-7, the V gene TRBV5-6, with TRBD1 identical over 7 bases. The germline V gene encodes CDR1 SGHDT and CDR2 YYEEEE. This CDR3 is 13 amino acids long. V shed 2 bases and J 5 bases; nucleotides not matched to a gene: 4. CDR3 nucleotides: TGTGCCAGCAGCTTCTTGGACAGGAACGAGCAGTACTTC. The encoded protein is CASSFLDRNEQYF.

The genes are TRBV15 and TRBJ1-5, with 9 nucleotides matching TRBD1. Germline-derived CDR1 and CDR2 are LNHNV and YYDKDF (reference sequence). Unmatched junction bases numbered 5, after V lost 3 bases and J lost 5 bases. There are 15 residues in the CDR3. The CDR3 bases are TGTGCCACCAGCAGGGACAGGGGTAAGGATCAGCCCCAGCATTTT. This translates into CATSRDRGKDQPQHF.

A note on this clone: Different DNA sequences within this sample yield the same CDR3. J is TRBJ1-2 and V is TRBV7-2, with no clear D. Per germline, CDR1 SGHTA and CDR2 FQGNSA. This CDR3 region has 15 residues. V was trimmed by 0 bases and J by 2 bases, leaving 10 bases between them. The CDR3 sequence is CASSLASTENYGYTF. CDR3 DNA sequence: TGTGCCAGCAGCTTAGCATCGACGGAGAACTATGGCTACACCTTC.

The chain couples TRBV6-5 to TRBJ1-5; maybe TRBD1 (6 bases). Per the germline V gene, CDR1 is MNHEY and CDR2 is SVGAGI. The CDR3 runs to 15 residues. V dropped 4 bases and J dropped 2 bases, with 12 bases sitting between them. The CDR3 bases are TGTGCCAGCAGTTCCAGGGGCGCGGGCAATCAGCCCCAGCATTTT. Protein: CASSSRGAGNQPQHF.